This T cell receptor (beta chain) originates from a study of blood T cells in healthy people across ages. Donors were systemically healthy Caucasian individuals from Russia aged roughly 6 to 90 years. About this clonotype itself: Its matching antigen is unknown.

Study-wide points: Higher diversity and more naive CD4+ cells were features of long-lived donors, compared to aged donors.

Trimming removed 0 bases at V and 4 bases at J, with 6 bases between. The CDR3 runs to 13 residues. Germline CDR1 and CDR2: ENHRY and SYGVKD. The second PCR ran about 6 to 11 cycles with a sample-barcoded 5' primer and J-beta primers. Each of the cDNA molecules was tagged by a template-switch adaptor with 12 random nucleotides. All samples gave at least 2.5 million CDR3-containing paired-end reads. From the 5' RACE reads, TCRdb called clonotypes with MiXCR, one entry per CDR3 protein. The data hold about 1.4 million distinct CDR3 sequences, with approximately 59% observed a single time. The chain joins TRBV10-3 to TRBJ1-2; unclear D gene. This TCR was recovered from a man younger than 35 in good health. The sequenced material came from blood. CDR3 in amino acids: CAISESPPYGYTF. The CDR3 coding sequence is TGTGCCATCAGTGAGTCCCCTCCCTATGGCTACACCTTC.